These 24 T cell receptor beta chains were sequenced from one sample in a study of cytomegalovirus exposure and HLA in healthy donors. Assay: immunoSEQ multiplex PCR; the TCRdb copy retains only in-frame clones and omits some. The sample lists about 98,000 clones; 87% were seen once. The material sequenced was PBMCs. These receptors came from a man aged 18 to 29 in good health and CMV-seropositive.

This chain joins TRBV1 and TRBJ2-6; the table calls TRBD1, which could not be checked here. TRBV1 is given as a pseudogene. CDR3 length: 18 residues. This CDR3 reads CTSSQTDRYLSGANVLTF. CDR3 bases: TGCACCAGCAGCCAAACGGACAGGTATCTTTCTGGGGCCAACGTCCTGACTTTC.

CDR3 DNA sequence: TGTGCCAGCAGCGTAGCGGGACTAGCGGGAAGTGTGAACACCGGGGAGCTGTTTTTT. This translates into CASSVAGLAGSVNTGELFF. The rearrangement links TRBV13 to TRBJ2-2; 13 positions match TRBD2. The CDR3 length is 19 residues. The junction had 10 bases not matched to a gene; V was cut back by 5 bases and J by 1 base. Germline values: CDR1 PRHDT, CDR2 FYEKMQ (reference sequence).

V usage is TRBV5-1 and J usage is TRBJ2-1; 14 bases align to TRBD2. Germline lookup yields CDR1 SGHRS and CDR2 YFSETQ. This CDR3 contains 16 residues. Trimming cost V 2 bases and J 8 bases; bases outside gene matches: 6. CDR3 protein: CASSFGTSGSTDEQFF. The CDR3 DNA is TGCGCCAGCAGCTTTGGGACTAGCGGGAGTACGGATGAGCAGTTCTTC.

This chain joins TRBV5-6 and TRBJ2-7; D gene unclear. The CDR3 runs to 14 residues. Trimming pared 2 bases from V and 3 bases from J, leaving 12 bases between. Looked up from germline, CDR1 is SGHDT and CDR2 is YYEEEE. The CDR3 reads CASSFTTRDYEQYF. The DNA of the CDR3 is TGTGCCAGCAGCTTCACGACACGCGACTACGAGCAGTACTTC.

The chain carries TRBV18 and TRBJ2-7; the D gene is possibly TRBD1 (6 bases). Germline loops: CDR1 KGHSH, CDR2 LQKENI. The CDR3 has 14 residues. Trimming stripped 5 bases from V and 2 bases from J, with 13 bases between. CDR3 residues: CASSRGQTTYEQYF. The DNA of the CDR3 is TGTGCCAGCTCAAGGGGACAAACTACCTACGAGCAGTACTTC.

The chain recombines TRBV9 with TRBJ1-1; TRBD1 agrees at 7 bases. The CDR3 covers 15 residues. Germline assignment: CDR1 SGDLS and CDR2 YYNGEE. J lost 1 base, V lost 0 bases, and 3 bases had no gene match. The CDR3 DNA reads as TGTGCCAGCAGCGTAGGTGGGACAGCGAACACTGAAGCTTTCTTT. It encodes CASSVGGTANTEAFF.

The chain couples TRBV4-1 to TRBJ2-7; TRBD2 is a possible D gene (5 bases). V lost 2 bases, J lost 1 base, and 12 bases lay in between. Germline CDR1 MGHRA, CDR2 YSYEKL. CDR3 length: 15 amino acids. As DNA, the CDR3 is TGCGCCAGCAGCCAAATCAGAGGGAATTCCTACGAGCAGTACTTC. Protein: CASSQIRGNSYEQYF.

The chain carries TRBV7-9 and TRBJ2-7, with no clear D. CDR1 and CDR2 (germline): SEHNR, FQNEAQ (reference sequence). Trimming took 5 bases from V and 2 from J, leaving 10 bases between them. This CDR3 contains 13 residues. The CDR3 spells CASSQTVTYEQYF. The CDR3 DNA sequence: TGTGCCAGCAGCCAGACTGTGACCTACGAGCAGTACTTC.

The rearrangement joins TRBV7-2 to TRBJ1-1; D is ambiguous. With 1 base removed from V and 10 bases from J, the gap between germline ends came to 13 bases. This CDR3 region has 13 residues. CDR1 and CDR2 (germline): SGHTA, FQGNSA. Here the CDR3 DNA reads TGTGCCAGCAGCTTAGGACGACTGCTGACAGCTTTCTTT. It specifies CASSLGRLLTAFF.

This sequence joins TRBV18 and TRBJ1-4, with 9 bases fitting TRBD1. V was pared by 4 bases and J by 6 bases, with 3 bases of the junction left unmatched. The germline CDR1 and CDR2 sequences are KGHSH and LQKENI. This CDR3 comprises 14 residues. CDR3 nucleotides: TGTGCCAGCTCACGACAGGGGGGCTATGAAAAACTGTTTTTT. Translation gives CASSRQGGYEKLFF.

The chain has TRBV7-9 and TRBJ2-7; TRBD2 matches at 13 bases. There are 17 residues in the CDR3. V shed 4 bases, J shed 6 bases, and the junction held 12 bases outside the gene matches. Germline loops: CDR1 SEHNR, CDR2 FQNEAQ (reference sequence). For the CDR3, the DNA is TGTGCCAGCAGCTCGAGCGGACTAGCGGGAGTTCTGGGCGAGCAGTACTTC. Translated, it gives CASSSSGLAGVLGEQYF.

This clone was counted only a few times. The rearrangement joins TRBV2 to TRBJ2-3, with 7 bases aligning to TRBD1. From germline, CDR1 is SNHLY and CDR2 FYNNEI. This CDR3 region has 15 residues. Trimming removed 4 bases from V and 0 bases from J; junction bases left unmatched: 4. CDR3 amino acids: CASSGGGFSTDTQYF. The CDR3 nucleotides are TGTGCCAGCAGTGGAGGGGGCTTTAGCACAGATACGCAGTATTTT.

The rearrangement joins TRBV6-5 to TRBJ2-3; 8 bases are a match to TRBD1. Germline trimming cut 6 bases from V and 4 bases from J; bases unmatched to any gene: 3. Germline CDR1 and CDR2: MNHEY and SVGAGI. The CDR3 covers 13 residues. This CDR3 reads CASRRTGSDTQYF. Written as DNA, the CDR3 is TGTGCCAGCAGGCGGACAGGGTCAGATACGCAGTATTTT.

V and J are TRBV4-3 and TRBJ1-4, with 12 positions matching TRBD1. Germline loops: CDR1 LGHNA, CDR2 YSLEER. CDR3 length: 16 residues. J lost 10 bases, V lost 0 bases, and 6 bases had no gene match. CDR3 sequence reads: CASSQDTGTGGVKLFF. The CDR3 nucleotides are TGCGCCAGCAGCCAAGACACCGGGACAGGGGGCGTAAAACTGTTTTTT.

V gene TRBV29-1 combines with J gene TRBJ2-1; D is undetermined. The germline CDR1 and CDR2 sequences are SQVTM and ANQGSEA. This CDR3 contains 10 residues. The V and J ends lost 7 bases and 4 bases respectively, with 5 bases between them. In DNA, the CDR3 is TGCAGCGGTCAGTACAATGAGCAGTTCTTC. It specifies CSGQYNEQFF.

The V call is TRBV5-6, the J call TRBJ2-7; D is ambiguous. CDR1 is SGHDT, CDR2 YYEEEE, per germline. Trimming removed 1 base from V and 3 bases from J, with 5 bases in between. The CDR3 is 12 residues long. The CDR3, as DNA: TGTGCCAGCAGCTTGCTAGGCTACGAGCAGTACTTC. This gives the protein CASSLLGYEQYF. Using reference TRBV5-6 and TRBJ2-7 for the parts outside the CDR3, the full variable domain is DAGVTQSPTHLIKTRGQQVTLRCSPKSGHDTVSWYQQALGQGPQFIFQYYEEEERQRGNFPDRFSGHQFPNYSSELNVNALLLGDSALYLCASSLLGYEQYFGPGTRLTVT.

This clone has a single count. The chain links TRBV18 to TRBJ2-3; possible D gene TRBD1, 5 bases. The V gene's germline CDR1 is KGHSH and CDR2 LQKENI. Trimming removed 3 bases at V and 11 bases at J, with 12 bases between. The CDR3 is 12 residues long. This chain's CDR3 is CASSPLQGGQYF. The CDR3 DNA reads TGTGCCAGCTCACCTCTCCAGGGTGGGCAGTATTTT.

CDR3 bases: TGTGCCAGCAGCTTAGGCGGGGTTAAGGGTTCACCCCTCCACTTT. Residues: CASSLGGVKGSPLHF. The J gene is TRBJ1-6, the V gene TRBV7-9, with unresolved D. This CDR3 has 15 residues. Trimming removed 1 base from V and 9 bases from J, with 13 bases in between. Germline CDR1 and CDR2: SEHNR and FQNEAQ (reference sequence).

The V call is TRBV7-9, the J call TRBJ1-5, with TRBD1 as a possible D gene (5 bases). The CDR3 totals 16 residues. Germline V lookup: CDR1 SEHNR, CDR2 FQNEAQ (reference sequence). V was cut by 4 bases and J by 0 bases, with 13 bases left in between. The chain's CDR3 is CASSSDDSYSNQPQHF. CDR3 nucleotides: TGTGCCAGCAGCTCAGATGACAGTTATAGCAATCAGCCCCAGCATTTT.

The chain recombines TRBV10-3 with TRBJ2-7; 7 bases are shared with TRBD2. Unmatched junction bases numbered 11, after V lost 10 bases and J lost 2 bases. There are 14 residues in the CDR3. The germline gives CDR1 ENHRY, CDR2 SYGVKD. CDR3 amino acids: CASRSGGLTYEQYF. CDR3 DNA: TGTGCCAGCCGATCGGGGGGTCTAACCTACGAGCAGTACTTC.

This sequence joins TRBV5-4 and TRBJ2-7, with TRBD1 as a possible D gene (6 bases). The CDR3 is 16 residues long. V lost 0 bases and J 2 bases, leaving 15 bases between the germline ends. Per the germline V gene, CDR1 is SGHNT and CDR2 is YYREEE (reference sequence). CDR3 nucleotides: TGTGCCAGCAGCTTGGGGGGGCACGACTCGACCTACGAGCAGTACTTC. It specifies CASSLGGHDSTYEQYF.

This clone was seen just once. In DNA form, the CDR3 reads TGTGCCAGCAGCACCCCGGGACTAGCGGGAGTATGGCAAGAGACCCAGTACTTC. It codes for CASSTPGLAGVWQETQYF. This chain connects TRBV5-8 to TRBJ2-5, with 14 bases identical to TRBD2. Trimming cost V 4 bases and J 2 bases; bases outside gene matches: 10. Germline CDR1 is SGHTS and CDR2 is YDEGEE. The CDR3 covers 18 residues.

J is TRBJ2-1 and V is TRBV6-1, with 13 bases matching TRBD2. This CDR3 region has 17 residues. Per germline, CDR1 MNHNS and CDR2 SASEGT. V shed 0 bases, J shed 9 bases, and the junction held 8 bases outside the gene matches. The CDR3 region is CASSEAGGLAGPSEQFF. As DNA, the CDR3 is TGTGCCAGCAGTGAAGCGGGGGGACTAGCGGGGCCGAGTGAGCAGTTCTTC.

In this sample, this clone turned up once. The J gene is TRBJ1-4, the V gene TRBV7-2, with a weak D call TRBD1 (6 bases). Germline V gene lookup returns CDR1 SGHTA and CDR2 FQGNSA. The length of the CDR3 is 14 residues. Trimming cost V 7 bases and J 6 bases, with 15 bases left between them. In nucleotides, the CDR3 is TGTGCCAGCACCCTTAGGGGGATCGATGAAAAACTGTTTTTT. It yields the protein CASTLRGIDEKLFF.